Below, 29 T cell receptor beta chains from the same sample are listed, as sequenced in a study of cytomegalovirus exposure and HLA in healthy donors. Primers for the PCR totalled 60 Vbeta and 13 Jbeta. The repertoire was sequenced with immunoSEQ multiplex PCR; TCRdb's copy has only in-frame clones and lacks some. The sample includes around 150,000 clones, approximately 80% of them seen just once. The sequencing input was PBMCs. The origin of the receptors is a man between 25 and 39 years old in good health and CMV-seronegative.

The J gene is TRBJ2-2, the V gene TRBV18; 10 bases line up with TRBD2. The germline CDR1 and CDR2 sequences are KGHSH and LQKENI. This CDR3 contains 16 residues. The J segment lost 7 bases and the V segment lost 0 bases, leaving 5 bases of the junction unmatched. DNA for the CDR3: TGTGCCAGCTCACCACCGGGACTAGCGAGGGTCGGGGAGCTGTTTTTT. It yields the protein CASSPPGLARVGELFF.

This clone occurred a few times. This chain connects TRBV5-6 to TRBJ1-1; D possibly corresponds to TRBD1 (6 bases). Deletions cut 0 bases from V and 3 bases from J, with 6 bases between. The CDR3 covers 13 residues. Germline V gene data show CDR1 as SGHDT and CDR2 as YYEEEE. The CDR3 is CASSLAGDTEAFF. CDR3 nucleotides: TGTGCCAGCAGCTTGGCAGGGGACACTGAAGCTTTCTTT.

V is TRBV7-9 and J is TRBJ1-4; D might be TRBD1 (5 bases). Germline CDR1 is SEHNR and CDR2 is FQNEAQ (reference sequence). This CDR3 is 14 amino acids long. V was pared by 8 bases and J by 5 bases, with 15 bases between. The CDR3 loop reads CASGGGVLNEKLFF. For the CDR3, the DNA is TGTGCCAGCGGTGGAGGGGTGCTCAATGAAAAACTGTTTTTT.

The rearrangement joins TRBV30 to TRBJ1-5; D ambiguous. Trimming left V 2 bases short and J 6 bases short, with 11 bases between. Germline assignment: CDR1 GTSNPN and CDR2 SVGIG (reference sequence). The CDR3 runs 13 residues. The CDR3 region has the DNA TGTGCCTGGAGTCAATCGGGTTTTCAGCCCCAGCATTTT. Residues: CAWSQSGFQPQHF.

This clone has only one observation. The rearrangement joins TRBV7-9 to TRBJ2-3; 9 bases fit TRBD2. CDR1 is SEHNR, CDR2 FQNEAQ, per germline (reference sequence). Germline trimming cut 5 bases from V and 4 bases from J; bases unmatched to any gene: 16. This CDR3 has 18 residues. CDR3 amino acids: CASSLPRASGKEADTQYF. For the CDR3, the DNA is TGTGCCAGCAGCCTCCCAAGGGCTAGCGGGAAGGAGGCAGATACGCAGTATTTT.

This clone was seen once. V and J are TRBV6-1 and TRBJ2-5; 12 bases align to TRBD1. The end of the DNA aligns better with TRBJ2-7, so the J call may be wrong. Germline V gene sequence: CDR1 MNHNS, CDR2 SASEGT. The CDR3 extends over 14 amino acids. As DNA, the CDR3 is TGTGCCAGCCAGGGGGACAGGGGGCTTTACGAGCAGTACTTC. Translating it yields CASQGDRGLYEQYF.

A note on this clone: An end of the junction does not agree with germline; a read error may underlie this. The CDR3: CASSLGTGQNIQYF. The DNA for the CDR3 is TGCGCCAGCAGTTTGGGGACAGGCCAAAACATTCAGTACTTC. The chain is built from TRBV5-1 and TRBJ2-4; 8 bases align to TRBD1. Per the germline V gene, CDR1 is SGHRS and CDR2 is YFSETQ. The CDR3 has 14 residues.

The CDR3 reads CASKASGITDTQYF. The CDR3 DNA is TGTGCCAGCAAGGCTAGCGGGATCACAGATACGCAGTATTTT. The chain has TRBV27 and TRBJ2-3; 9 nucleotides agree with TRBD2. CDR1 MNHEY and CDR2 SMNVEV come from the germline V gene (reference sequence). This CDR3 region has 14 residues. V lost 7 bases to trimming and J lost 2 bases; unmatched junction nucleotides: 4.

The chain recombines TRBV2 with TRBJ2-3; weak D call: TRBD2 (6 bases). Trimming pared 8 bases from V and 2 bases from J, leaving 17 bases between. The CDR3 sequence is 15 residues long. Per germline, CDR1 SNHLY and CDR2 FYNNEI. The CDR3 DNA reads TGTGCCAGCGGTAAGCGGGCAGGCCTCACAGATACGCAGTATTTT. Translated: CASGKRAGLTDTQYF.

This clone was counted once. The genes are TRBV7-2 and TRBJ2-2; TRBD1 agrees at 9 bases. After removal of 5 bases from V and 7 bases from J, the junction contained 5 bases not matched to a gene. The V gene's germline CDR1 is SGHTA and CDR2 FQGNSA. CDR3 size: 14 residues. The CDR3 is CASSTQGAGGELFF. DNA of the CDR3: TGTGCCAGCAGCACACAGGGGGCAGGCGGGGAGCTGTTTTTT.

The V and J genes are TRBV27 and TRBJ1-1; possible D gene TRBD1, 6 bases. This CDR3 has 13 amino acids. Per the germline V gene, CDR1 is MNHEY and CDR2 is SMNVEV (reference sequence). V was clipped by 0 bases and J by 4 bases, with 6 bases between them. DNA for the CDR3: TGTGCCAGCAGTTTATCAGGGGGCACTGAAGCTTTCTTT. Protein product: CASSLSGGTEAFF.

The genes are TRBV7-8 and TRBJ2-5, with D perhaps TRBD2 (5 bases). The length of the CDR3 is 14 residues. Trimming shortened V by 5 bases and J by 1 base, and 11 bases separated the two germline ends. Germline V gene lookup returns CDR1 SGHVS and CDR2 FQNEAQ. The CDR3, as DNA: TGTGCCAGCAGCCTGGCCAGCGGCCAAGAGACCCAGTACTTC. Translated: CASSLASGQETQYF.

The chain uses TRBV5-4 and TRBJ2-6; 8 bases map to TRBD2. J lost 4 bases, V lost 0 bases, and 6 bases had no gene match. The CDR3 totals 17 residues. The germline CDR1 and CDR2 sequences are SGHNT and YYREEE (reference sequence). CDR3: CASSLGAGVAGANVLTF. Here the CDR3 DNA reads TGTGCCAGCAGCTTGGGAGCGGGAGTAGCGGGGGCCAACGTCCTGACTTTC.

The chain has TRBV6-5 and TRBJ1-6; D gene ambiguous. Germline CDR1 MNHEY, CDR2 SVGAGI. The CDR3 contains 16 residues. Trimming took off 2 bases at V and 5 bases at J, with 13 bases between the two ends. The DNA of the CDR3 is TGTGCCAGCAGTTACGTTTCAGGCGTAAATAATTCACCCCTCCACTTT. This translates into CASSYVSGVNNSPLHF.

This clone was picked up a small number of times. This chain uses TRBV6-5 with TRBJ1-5; D not certain. This CDR3 is 12 amino acids long. Germline CDR1 reads MNHEY; CDR2 reads SVGAGI. The V end was cut by 2 bases, the J end by 13 bases, with 12 bases between. Written as DNA, the CDR3 is TGTGCCAGCAGTTACGAGGTGGCCAATCAGCATTTT. It yields the protein CASSYEVANQHF.

The V call is TRBV6-5, the J call TRBJ2-7; D uncertain. The CDR3 totals 13 residues. V was shortened by 2 bases and J by 3 bases, with 8 bases between the two germline ends. Per germline, CDR1 MNHEY and CDR2 SVGAGI. This CDR3 is CASSYGPLYEQYF. The CDR3 nucleotides are TGTGCCAGCAGTTACGGGCCCCTCTACGAGCAGTACTTC.

Written as DNA, the CDR3 is TGTGCCAGCAAGGTCTCTTGGGGACCAGCGGGGCACTCATACGAGCAGTACTTC. Translation: CASKVSWGPAGHSYEQYF. The chain carries TRBV9 and TRBJ2-7, with 7 bases aligning to TRBD2. Germline values: CDR1 SGDLS, CDR2 YYNGEE. After removal of 6 bases from V and 4 bases from J, the junction contained 22 bases not matched to a gene. The CDR3 loop spans 18 amino acids.

A word on this clone: Other nucleotide sequences in the sample specify the same CDR3. V gene TRBV2 combines with J gene TRBJ1-2, with 9 bases that match TRBD1. Germline assignment: CDR1 SNHLY and CDR2 FYNNEI. Trimming cost V 6 bases and J 4 bases; bases outside gene matches: 12. The CDR3 spans 16 residues. The CDR3 spells CASSATGTGFGYGYTF. The CDR3, as DNA: TGTGCCAGCAGCGCTACTGGGACAGGGTTTGGCTATGGCTACACCTTC.

This chain links TRBV7-8 with TRBJ2-7; TRBD2 matches at 12 bases. CDR3 length: 14 residues. Germline lookup yields CDR1 SGHVS and CDR2 FQNEAQ. The V gene end was trimmed by 4 bases and the J gene end by 4 bases; junction bases not matched to a gene: 2. The CDR3 bases are TGTGCCAGCAGCTGGACTAGCGGGATGTACGAGCAGTACTTC. This translates into CASSWTSGMYEQYF.

The chain uses TRBV4-1 and TRBJ2-5, with 12 positions matching TRBD2. The better agreement between TRBJ2-7 and the DNA end casts doubt on the J call. Per the germline V gene, CDR1 is MGHRA and CDR2 is YSYEKL. The CDR3 loop spans 16 amino acids. DNA for the CDR3: TGCGCCAGCAGCCCGAGGACTAGCGGGAATGTTTACGAGCAGTACTTC. It yields the protein CASSPRTSGNVYEQYF.

This chain links TRBV6-5 with TRBJ2-7; 10 bases align to TRBD2. The CDR3 is 15 amino acids. CDR1 and CDR2 from the germline V gene are MNHEY and SVGAGI. The V and J ends lost 2 bases and 7 bases, in that order; junction bases with no gene match: 8. The DNA of the CDR3 is TGTGCCAGCAGTTACGACTTAGCGGGAGGACGGGAGCAGTACTTC. This gives the protein CASSYDLAGGREQYF.

This clone was seen a few times. This rearrangement joins TRBV5-6 to TRBJ2-7; D gene unclear. CDR1 and CDR2 (germline): SGHDT, YYEEEE. This CDR3 is built from 12 residues. Trimming shortened V by 1 base and J by 3 bases, and 5 bases separated the two germline ends. CDR3 region: CASSLTDYEQYF. CDR3 coding DNA: TGTGCCAGCAGCTTGACAGACTACGAGCAGTACTTC.

The chain couples TRBV28 to TRBJ2-7; 11 nucleotides match TRBD2. Looked up from germline, CDR1 is MDHEN and CDR2 is SYDVKM. This CDR3 is 14 amino acids long. V was clipped by 6 bases and J by 4 bases; unmatched bases: 5. CDR3 in amino acids: CASSPSGRMYEQYF. The DNA for the CDR3 is TGTGCCAGCAGCCCTAGCGGGAGGATGTACGAGCAGTACTTC.

This chain's CDR3 is CASSIHGARVPGELFF. CDR3 nucleotides: TGTGCCAGTAGTATTCATGGTGCTAGAGTCCCCGGGGAGCTGTTTTTT. This chain connects TRBV19 to TRBJ2-2; D remains ambiguous. This CDR3 has 16 residues. Trimming shortened V by 3 bases and J by 6 bases, and 17 bases separated the two germline ends. Germline-derived CDR1 and CDR2 are LNHDA and SQIVND (reference sequence).

The chain joins TRBV7-2 to TRBJ2-2; possibly TRBD2 for D (5 bases). The CDR3 has 15 residues. The germline V gene encodes CDR1 SGHTA and CDR2 FQGNSA. The ends were cut back, 3 bases at V and 4 bases at J, with 12 bases in the middle. The CDR3 region has the DNA TGTGCCAGCAGCTTCGTGGGAGTTACCACCGGGGAGCTGTTTTTT. Protein sequence: CASSFVGVTTGELFF.

The sample holds a few counts of this clone. V gene TRBV18 combines with J gene TRBJ1-1, with D possibly TRBD1 on 5 matching bases. Trimming stripped 3 bases from V and 2 bases from J, with 16 bases between. Germline assignment: CDR1 KGHSH and CDR2 LQKENI. The CDR3 contains 16 residues. CDR3 sequence: CASSPGLQGANTEAFF. The CDR3 nucleotides are TGTGCCAGCTCACCGGGGCTGCAAGGGGCAAACACTGAAGCTTTCTTT.

The chain is built from TRBV30 and TRBJ2-7, with D unclear. Germline CDR1 is GTSNPN and CDR2 is SVGIG (reference sequence). The CDR3 consists of 11 residues. V lost 1 base, J lost 1 base, and 2 bases lay in between. CDR3 sequence (DNA): TGTGCCTGGAGTGCGTCCTACGAGCAGTACTTC. Translation gives CAWSASYEQYF.

On this clone: The junction shows a germline mismatch at one end, possibly a read error. V usage is TRBV5-1 and J usage is TRBJ2-5, with a tentative D call TRBD2 (5 bases). The CDR3 is 14 amino acids. The V gene's germline CDR1 is SGHRS and CDR2 YFSETQ. DNA for the CDR3: TGCGCCAGCAGCTTGGCCGGGAAGCAAGAGGCCCAGTACTTC. This sequence encodes CASSLAGKQEAQYF.

The rearrangement links TRBV19 to TRBJ1-5, with 7 bases matching TRBD1. Trimming at V came to 5 bases and at J to 9 bases, leaving 13 bases not matched to a gene. The CDR3 is 15 amino acids. CDR1 and CDR2 (germline): LNHDA, SQIVND (reference sequence). CDR3 sequence: CASSLMGQGGSPQHF. The CDR3 DNA reads TGTGCCAGTAGTCTCATGGGGCAGGGGGGATCGCCCCAGCATTTT.